These T cell receptor beta chains were read from a single sample in a study of blood T cells in healthy people across ages. MiXCR, applied by TCRdb to the 5' RACE reads, yields one record per CDR3 protein. Counted here are around 800,000 distinct CDR3 sequences, about 55% occurring once; the ten biggest clones make up about two fifths. What was sequenced was blood. The receptors were gathered from a man aged 80 or over in good health. Each CDR3 is given with its conserved first and last residue. The D gene is left open where the match is weak. For some rows the clone size is stated as once, few or many, or as a class when expanded; others skip it.

TRBD1 . TRBJ2-1 TRBV27 TGTGCCAGCAGTATGGGACAGGGAAGGGTCTCCTACAATGAGCAGTTCTTC CASSMGQGRVSYNEQFF
TRBD2 . TRBJ2-7 TRBV2 TGTGCCAGCAGTGAAACGACTAGCGGGAGGGGCGAGCAGTACTTC CASSETTSGRGEQYF
TRBD2 . TRBJ2-3 TRBV7-2 TGTGCCAGCAGCTCCCCGGGGGGATACAGATACGCGTATTTT CASSSPGGYRYAYF
. few TRBJ1-5 TRBV27 TGTGCCAGCAGTTCGATCGGACGGGGAATCAATCAGCCCCAGCATTTT CASSSIGRGINQPQHF
. . TRBJ1-2 TRBV2 TGTGCCAGCAGTGATTACGGGTTTGGCTACACCTTC CASSDYGFGYTF
. few TRBJ1-2 TRBV6-6 TGTGCCAGCAGTAAGGAGCATGGCTACACCTTC CASSKEHGYTF
. . TRBJ1-5 TRBV21-1 TGTGCCAGCAACCGACCCCCATGCAATCAGCCCCAGCATTTT CASNRPPCNQPQHF
TRBD1 . TRBJ2-3 TRBV7-2 TGTGCCAGCAGCAGCGGGACAGGGGGCCCAGATACGCAGTATTTT CASSSGTGGPDTQYF
. . TRBJ2-1 TRBV24-1 TGTGCCACCAGTGATTTCCGGACCAAGGTGGATGAGCAGTTCTTC CATSDFRTKVDEQFF
. few TRBJ1-2 TRBV2 TGTGCCAGCAGTGAAGTCGCTAACTATGGCTACACCTTC CASSEVANYGYTF
TRBD2 . TRBJ2-7 TRBV6-2/TRBV6-3 TGTGCCAGCGGCTCTAGCGGCTACGAGCAGTACTTC CASGSSGYEQYF
. . TRBJ2-6 TRBV19 TGTGCCAGTAGTAGTCGTCCCTCTGGGGCCAACGTCCTGACTTTC CASSSRPSGANVLTF
. . TRBJ2-6 TRBV9 TGTGCCAGCAGCATAGGTGGGTACGCTGGGGCCAACGTCCTGACTTTC CASSIGGYAGANVLTF
. . TRBJ2-3 TRBV4-3 TGCGCCAGCAGCCCAGCATCAAACTGGGATACGCAGTATTTT CASSPASNWDTQYF
TRBD2 . TRBJ2-4 TRBV20-1 TGCAGTGCCAATAGCGGGCCGGCCAAAAACATTCAGTACTTC CSANSGPAKNIQYF
. . TRBJ2-3 TRBV13 TGTGCCAGCAGCTCTACCCTCGGGCGGGGTTCCACAGATACGCAGTATTTT CASSSTLGRGSTDTQYF
. . TRBJ1-2 TRBV7-8 TGTGCCAGCAGCCAGGAGGGAAAGGGTTATGGCTACACCTTC CASSQEGKGYGYTF
TRBD1 . TRBJ1-2 TRBV6-1 TGTGCCAGCAGTGGACAGGGGCAAGGGTATGGCTACACCTTC CASSGQGQGYGYTF
. once TRBJ1-6 TRBV6-1 TGTGCCAGCATCCGAGGACCGAGCTCCTATAATTCACCCCTCCACTTT CASIRGPSSYNSPLHF
. . TRBJ2-4 TRBV9 TGTGCCAGCAGCGTAGGGACGGGGGAGCAGTACTTC CASSVGTGEQYF
. . TRBJ2-5 TRBV12-3/TRBV12-4 TGTGCCAGCAGTTTATTAGGTGGGGCGAGGACCCAGTACTTC CASSLLGGARTQYF
TRBD1 few TRBJ2-5 TRBV5-6 TGTGCCAGCAGCTCGGTTAGTCGGGGACAGGAAGAGACCCAGTACTTC CASSSVSRGQEETQYF
. . TRBJ2-5 TRBV29-1 TGCAGCGTTGGGTTTTTATCTGGAAAAGAGACCCAGTACTTC CSVGFLSGKETQYF
. many TRBJ2-5 TRBV5-1 TGTGCCAGCAGCTTAGCCGGTTTGGAGACCCAGTACTTC CASSLAGLETQYF
. . TRBJ2-4 TRBV11-2 TGTGCCAGCAGCTTAGATATAGAGAGGGGGGCAGCCAAAAACATTCAGTACTTC CASSLDIERGAAKNIQYF
. few TRBJ2-7 TRBV5-1 TGCGCCAGCAGCCCTACTACCGGATACGAGCAGTACTTC CASSPTTGYEQYF
. many TRBJ2-7 TRBV5-1 TGCGCCAGCAGCCCTGAAAGCGTTATCTACGAGCAGTACTTC CASSPESVIYEQYF